The rows below give T cell receptor beta chains drawn from one sample of a study of cytomegalovirus exposure and HLA in healthy donors. Assay: immunoSEQ multiplex PCR; the TCRdb copy retains only in-frame clones and omits some. Of 100,000 to 120,000 clones listed, approximately 90% are singletons. The sequenced sample consisted of PBMCs. These receptors were taken from a young woman in good health and CMV-seropositive. CDR3s include the opening cysteine and the closing phenylalanine or tryptophan. Fields, in order: CDR3 DNA, CDR3 protein, J gene, D gene, clone size, CDR3 length, V gene. D genes are given only for firm matches. Size tells how often a clone was seen (once, few, many) or the class of an expanded clone, and some rows leave it out.

cdr3_nt: TGCAGCGTTGACGCGGGGGGGGGACAGCAGTACTTC
cdr3_aa: CSVDAGGGQQYF
j_call: TRBJ2-7
d_call: TRBD2
clone_size: NA
cdr3_length: 12
v_call: TRBV29-1

cdr3_nt: TGTGCCTGGACAACGAGGCAAAGACTAGCGGGAGCGTACGAGCAGTACTTC
cdr3_aa: CAWTTRQRLAGAYEQYF
j_call: TRBJ2-7
d_call: TRBD2
clone_size: NA
cdr3_length: 17
v_call: TRBV30

cdr3_nt: TGTGCCAGCAGCCCCCCCCTTGGGCAGGCGTACTTC
cdr3_aa: CASSPPLGQAYF
j_call: TRBJ1-2
d_call: NA
clone_size: NA
cdr3_length: 12
v_call: TRBV7-9

cdr3_nt: TGTGCCAGCAGAAGGGACAGGGAGGATTCACCCCTCCACTTT
cdr3_aa: CASRRDREDSPLHF
j_call: TRBJ1-6
d_call: TRBD1
clone_size: NA
cdr3_length: 14
v_call: TRBV6-1

cdr3_nt: TGTGCCAGCAGGGGGACTAGCGATGAGCAGTTCTTC
cdr3_aa: CASRGTSDEQFF
j_call: TRBJ2-1
d_call: TRBD2
clone_size: NA
cdr3_length: 12
v_call: TRBV6-6

cdr3_nt: TGTGCCAGCAGACGGACAGCTAACGAGCAGTACTTC
cdr3_aa: CASRRTANEQYF
j_call: TRBJ2-7
d_call: NA
clone_size: NA
cdr3_length: 12
v_call: TRBV6-5

cdr3_nt: TGTGCCAGCAGCTTGCAAGGACTAGCGGGTTCCTACGAGCAGTACTTC
cdr3_aa: CASSLQGLAGSYEQYF
j_call: TRBJ2-7
d_call: TRBD2
clone_size: NA
cdr3_length: 16
v_call: TRBV7-2

cdr3_nt: TGTGCCACCAGCAGAGATCAGGGCTCTGGGGCCAACGTCCTGACTTTC
cdr3_aa: CATSRDQGSGANVLTF
j_call: TRBJ2-6
d_call: NA
clone_size: NA
cdr3_length: 16
v_call: TRBV15

cdr3_nt: TGTGCCAGCAGCTTATTAGGACACCCCGAAGAGACCCAGTACTTC
cdr3_aa: CASSLLGHPEETQYF
j_call: TRBJ2-5
d_call: NA
clone_size: NA
cdr3_length: 15
v_call: TRBV7-3

cdr3_nt: TGTGCCAGTAGGTGGGGGCGCAACTATGGCTACACCTTC
cdr3_aa: CASRWGRNYGYTF
j_call: TRBJ1-2
d_call: NA
clone_size: NA
cdr3_length: 13
v_call: TRBV19

cdr3_nt: TGTGCTAGTGGTTTGGGCTACACAGATACGCAGTATTTT
cdr3_aa: CASGLGYTDTQYF
j_call: TRBJ2-3
d_call: NA
clone_size: NA
cdr3_length: 13
v_call: TRBV12-5

cdr3_nt: TGTGCCAGTAGTAGGAAATCAGACAGATCTTATAGCAATCAGCCCCAGCATTTT
cdr3_aa: CASSRKSDRSYSNQPQHF
j_call: TRBJ1-5
d_call: NA
clone_size: once
cdr3_length: 18
v_call: TRBV19

cdr3_nt: TGTGCCATCATCTTTCCGGTTAGTCCCGCAACCTACGAGCAGTACTTC
cdr3_aa: CAIIFPVSPATYEQYF
j_call: TRBJ2-7
d_call: NA
clone_size: once
cdr3_length: 16
v_call: TRBV10-3

cdr3_nt: TGTGCCAGCAGCGTAAACCAGGTCGCTAACTATGGCTACACCTTC
cdr3_aa: CASSVNQVANYGYTF
j_call: TRBJ1-2
d_call: NA
clone_size: NA
cdr3_length: 15
v_call: TRBV9

cdr3_nt: TGTGCCAGTAGTATGGGAGGGAGTGCAGAGACCCAGTACTTC
cdr3_aa: CASSMGGSAETQYF
j_call: TRBJ2-5
d_call: TRBD2
clone_size: NA
cdr3_length: 14
v_call: TRBV19

cdr3_nt: TGTGCCAGCAGCTCCACAACAGGGGGCAGGGGGAGTAGTCATGAGCAGTTCTTC
cdr3_aa: CASSSTTGGRGSSHEQFF
j_call: TRBJ2-1
d_call: TRBD1
clone_size: NA
cdr3_length: 18
v_call: TRBV9

cdr3_nt: TGTGCCAGCAGTGAACCATCCCCAGCTTTCTTT
cdr3_aa: CASSEPSPAFF
j_call: TRBJ1-1
d_call: NA
clone_size: once
cdr3_length: 11
v_call: TRBV6-1

cdr3_nt: TGCGCCAGCAGCTTCCCGACAGAGACTGGAAACACCATATATTTT
cdr3_aa: CASSFPTETGNTIYF
j_call: TRBJ1-3
d_call: NA
clone_size: NA
cdr3_length: 15
v_call: TRBV4-1

cdr3_nt: TGTGCCAGCAGTGGGACAGCGCAGTACGAGCAGTACTTC
cdr3_aa: CASSGTAQYEQYF
j_call: TRBJ2-7
d_call: NA
clone_size: few
cdr3_length: 13
v_call: TRBV25-1

cdr3_nt: TGTGCCAGCAGTGAGCCCCTAGCGGGGGCCAATGAGCAGTTCTTC
cdr3_aa: CASSEPLAGANEQFF
j_call: TRBJ2-1
d_call: TRBD2
clone_size: NA
cdr3_length: 15
v_call: TRBV2

cdr3_nt: TGTGCCAGCAGCTTCAGGGGGGAGGACAATGAGCAGTTCTTC
cdr3_aa: CASSFRGEDNEQFF
j_call: TRBJ2-1
d_call: NA
clone_size: NA
cdr3_length: 14
v_call: TRBV13

cdr3_nt: TGTGCCAGCAGCTCTGGGCGGGGGGATTACAATGAGCAGTTCTTC
cdr3_aa: CASSSGRGDYNEQFF
j_call: TRBJ2-1
d_call: TRBD2
clone_size: NA
cdr3_length: 15
v_call: TRBV13

cdr3_nt: TGTGCCAGTAGTATTAACCCGCTAGTGGGGCAGTATTTT
cdr3_aa: CASSINPLVGQYF
j_call: TRBJ2-3
d_call: NA
clone_size: NA
cdr3_length: 13
v_call: TRBV19

cdr3_nt: TGTGCCACAGATCCAGGGGTGAACACTGAAGCTTTCTTT
cdr3_aa: CATDPGVNTEAFF
j_call: TRBJ1-1
d_call: NA
clone_size: NA
cdr3_length: 13
v_call: TRBV19

cdr3_nt: TGTGCCTGGACTCCAGGGGGCGCCGGGGTCGGGGAGCTGTTTTTT
cdr3_aa: CAWTPGGAGVGELFF
j_call: TRBJ2-2
d_call: TRBD1
clone_size: NA
cdr3_length: 15
v_call: TRBV30

cdr3_nt: TGCGCCAGCAGTAAAGGCAGGGGGGAGACCTACGAGCAGTACTTC
cdr3_aa: CASSKGRGETYEQYF
j_call: TRBJ2-7
d_call: NA
clone_size: once
cdr3_length: 15
v_call: TRBV4-3

cdr3_nt: TGTGCCAGTAGTACCCCTAGCGGGGCTGAAGAGACCCAGTACTTC
cdr3_aa: CASSTPSGAEETQYF
j_call: TRBJ2-5
d_call: TRBD2
clone_size: NA
cdr3_length: 15
v_call: TRBV19

cdr3_nt: TGTGCCAGTAGCAGGGTTGGAGAAATTCAGCCCCAGCATTTT
cdr3_aa: CASSRVGEIQPQHF
j_call: TRBJ1-5
d_call: NA
clone_size: NA
cdr3_length: 14
v_call: TRBV28

cdr3_nt: TGTGCCAGCAGTGATCGGTTCTCTGGAAACACCATATATTTT
cdr3_aa: CASSDRFSGNTIYF
j_call: TRBJ1-3
d_call: NA
clone_size: few
cdr3_length: 14
v_call: TRBV6-1

cdr3_nt: TGTGCCAGCAGGGACAGGACCTACGAGCAGTACTTC
cdr3_aa: CASRDRTYEQYF
j_call: TRBJ2-7
d_call: TRBD1
clone_size: few
cdr3_length: 12
v_call: TRBV2

cdr3_nt: TGTGCCAGTAGTAGGTCGACAGGGGCTTTACAAGAGACCCAGTACTTC
cdr3_aa: CASSRSTGALQETQYF
j_call: TRBJ2-5
d_call: TRBD1
clone_size: NA
cdr3_length: 16
v_call: TRBV19

cdr3_nt: TGTGCCAGCAGCCAATTCTACGAGCAGTACTTC
cdr3_aa: CASSQFYEQYF
j_call: TRBJ2-7
d_call: NA
clone_size: NA
cdr3_length: 11
v_call: TRBV7-9

cdr3_nt: TGTGCCAGCAGTTCGTTTGGGACAGGGGGCTGGGAGACCCAGTACTTC
cdr3_aa: CASSSFGTGGWETQYF
j_call: TRBJ2-5
d_call: TRBD1
clone_size: once
cdr3_length: 16
v_call: TRBV27

cdr3_nt: TGTGCCGGCAAAGGCCTTGGGGGGGCTAACTATGGCTACACCTTC
cdr3_aa: CAGKGLGGANYGYTF
j_call: TRBJ1-2
d_call: NA
clone_size: NA
cdr3_length: 15
v_call: TRBV2